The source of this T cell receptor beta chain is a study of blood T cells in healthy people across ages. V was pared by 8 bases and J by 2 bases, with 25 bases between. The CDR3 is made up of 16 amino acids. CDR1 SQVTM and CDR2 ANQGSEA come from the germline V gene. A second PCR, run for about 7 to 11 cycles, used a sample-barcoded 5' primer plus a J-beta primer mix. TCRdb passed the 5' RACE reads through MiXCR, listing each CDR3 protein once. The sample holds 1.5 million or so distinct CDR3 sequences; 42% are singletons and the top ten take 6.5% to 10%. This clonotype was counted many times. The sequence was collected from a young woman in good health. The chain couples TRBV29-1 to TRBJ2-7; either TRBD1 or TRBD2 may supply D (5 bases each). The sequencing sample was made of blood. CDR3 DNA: TGCAGCTCCAGCGGTGGGACCCGAGAAAACCCCTACGAGCAGTACTTC. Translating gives CSSSGGTRENPYEQYF.